These 15 T cell receptor beta chains were sequenced from one sample in a study of shared clonotypes between healthy human individuals. Some clones are missing from TCRdb's copy, which holds only in-frame ones; the method was immunoSEQ multiplex PCR. The sample lists approximately 1.5 million clones, 98% to 99% occurring once. Sequences were obtained from naive CD4+ T cells sorted from blood. As for subset: CD45RA+ positively selected. The receptors were gathered from a man aged 25-40 years in good health.

In its sample, this clone was seen once. The rearrangement joins TRBV19 to TRBJ1-2; no reliable D call. This CDR3 spans 13 amino acids. Germline V gene lookup returns CDR1 LNHDA and CDR2 SQIVND (reference sequence). V was trimmed by 4 bases and J by 5 bases, leaving 11 bases between them. The CDR3 DNA is TGTGCCAGTAGTAACGGACTGGGATATGGCTACACCTTC. Translating it yields CASSNGLGYGYTF.

V is TRBV6-5 and J is TRBJ1-1; TRBD1 matches 7 bases. The V segment lost 7 bases and the J segment 5 bases; nucleotides outside the gene matches: 10. The germline gives CDR1 MNHEY, CDR2 SVGAGI. The CDR3 is 14 amino acids. The DNA for the CDR3 is TGTGCCAGCATCCTGAGCAGGGGGGGGACTGAAGCTTTCTTT. Translation gives CASILSRGGTEAFF.

This chain uses TRBV9 with TRBJ2-3, with 10 bases aligning to TRBD1. CDR1 SGDLS and CDR2 YYNGEE come from the germline V gene. The length of the CDR3 is 15 residues. V lost 3 bases to trimming and J lost 7 bases; unmatched junction nucleotides: 8. DNA of the CDR3: TGTGCCAGCAGCGGGGGGACAGGGGCTTATAATACGCAGTATTTT. Translation: CASSGGTGAYNTQYF.

The chain is built from TRBV11-2 and TRBJ1-5; D gene uncertain. V lost 2 bases, J lost 5 bases, and 7 bases lay in between. Germline V CDR1 and CDR2: SGHAT, FQNNGV. CDR3 size: 13 residues. CDR3 DNA sequence: TGTGCCAGCAGCTTAACCCCTGATCAGCCCCAGCATTTT. This translates into CASSLTPDQPQHF.

This chain joins TRBV28 and TRBJ1-4, with a possible D match to TRBD1 (6 bases). V was pared by 4 bases and J by 8 bases, with 8 bases between. The CDR3 has 12 residues. CDR1 is MDHEN and CDR2 is SYDVKM in the germline V gene. The CDR3 loop is CASSSGAEKLFF. CDR3 DNA sequence: TGTGCCAGCAGTTCAGGGGCAGAAAAACTGTTTTTT.

The chain links TRBV28 to TRBJ1-2, with 7 bases matching TRBD1. The CDR3 is 14 amino acids. The germline V gene has CDR1 MDHEN and CDR2 SYDVKM. Germline trimming cut 6 bases from V and 4 bases from J; bases unmatched to any gene: 8. The CDR3 sequence: CASRRTGAIYGYTF. The CDR3 DNA follows: TGTGCCAGCAGGAGAACAGGGGCCATCTATGGCTACACCTTC.

This chain connects TRBV29-1 to TRBJ1-2; D possibly corresponds to TRBD1 (6 bases). Germline assignment: CDR1 SQVTM and CDR2 ANQGSEA. The CDR3 sequence is 13 residues long. The CDR3 nucleotides read TGCAAAATTGGGGGGCAACCTAACTATGGCTACACCTTC. Amino acid sequence: CKIGGQPNYGYTF.

The chain links TRBV9 to TRBJ2-1, with a possible D match to TRBD1 (6 bases). CDR3 length: 13 amino acids. The germline V and J ends were trimmed by 2 bases and 5 bases, with 8 bases remaining between them. The germline gives CDR1 SGDLS, CDR2 YYNGEE. CDR3 in amino acids: CASSVRGNNEQFF. The CDR3 bases are TGTGCCAGCAGCGTTAGGGGGAACAATGAGCAGTTCTTC.

CDR3 sequence: CASSIRDRGGFDYGYTF. Here the CDR3 DNA reads TGTGCCAGTAGTATCCGGGACAGGGGAGGTTTCGACTATGGCTACACCTTC. The V call is TRBV19, the J call TRBJ1-2; the match to TRBD1 covers 10 bases. Germline values: CDR1 LNHDA, CDR2 SQIVND (reference sequence). This CDR3 is 17 amino acids long. V lost 3 bases and J lost 3; bases outside the gene matches: 10.

This chain uses TRBV7-9 with TRBJ1-2, with a tentative D call TRBD1 (5 bases). Trimming pared 4 bases from V and 3 bases from J, leaving 9 bases between. The germline V gene has CDR1 SEHNR and CDR2 FQNEAQ (reference sequence). The CDR3 totals 13 residues. Here the CDR3 reads CASSYDSDYGYTF. As DNA, the CDR3 is TGTGCCAGCAGCTACGACAGCGACTATGGCTACACCTTC.

The chain couples TRBV7-9 to TRBJ2-2; 8 bases match TRBD2. V dropped 2 bases and J dropped 3; count of bases not matched to a gene: 2. The CDR3 covers 15 residues. CDR1 and CDR2 from the germline V gene are SEHNR and FQNEAQ (reference sequence). The CDR3 bases are TGTGCCAGCAGCTTAACACTAGCGGACACCGGGGAGCTGTTTTTT. Translation gives CASSLTLADTGELFF.

The J gene is TRBJ2-1, the V gene TRBV18, with 14 bases that match TRBD2. The CDR3 contains 15 residues. CDR1 and CDR2 (germline): KGHSH, LQKENI. V was pared by 3 bases and J by 11 bases, with 6 bases of the junction left unmatched. In DNA form, the CDR3 reads TGTGCCAGCTCACCTCCGGGACTAGCGGGAGTTCAGCAGTTCTTC. It specifies CASSPPGLAGVQQFF.

The rearrangement joins TRBV5-1 to TRBJ2-5, with 7 nucleotides matching TRBD1. CDR1 and CDR2 from the germline V gene are SGHRS and YFSETQ. The CDR3 has 15 residues. The V gene end was trimmed by 4 bases and the J gene end by 2 bases; junction bases not matched to a gene: 8. The CDR3 DNA sequence: TGCGCCAGCAGCGTAGACAGGGCCCTTCAAGAGACCCAGTACTTC. Its protein is CASSVDRALQETQYF.

This chain connects TRBV18 to TRBJ2-6; 9 bases line up with TRBD1. This CDR3 has 18 amino acids. Germline V lookup: CDR1 KGHSH, CDR2 LQKENI. The junction had 7 bases not matched to a gene; V was cut back by 2 bases and J by 2 bases. CDR3 loop: CASSPTNTGGAGANVLTF. DNA of the CDR3: TGTGCCAGCTCACCAACCAACACAGGGGGCGCTGGGGCCAACGTCCTGACTTTC.

The rearrangement joins TRBV5-1 to TRBJ2-5; 7 nucleotides align to TRBD1. V dropped 1 base and J dropped 3; count of bases not matched to a gene: 6. Germline-derived CDR1 and CDR2 are SGHRS and YFSETQ. The CDR3 spans 15 residues. The CDR3 nucleotides are TGCGCCAGCAGCTTGTGGGACAGAGGTAAAGAGACCCAGTACTTC. Translated: CASSLWDRGKETQYF.